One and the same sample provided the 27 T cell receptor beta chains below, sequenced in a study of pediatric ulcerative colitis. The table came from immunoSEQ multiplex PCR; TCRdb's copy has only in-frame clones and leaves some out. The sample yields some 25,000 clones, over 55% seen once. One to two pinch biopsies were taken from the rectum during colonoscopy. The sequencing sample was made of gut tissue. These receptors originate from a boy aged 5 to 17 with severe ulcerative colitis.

CDR3 nucleotide sequence: TGTGCCAGCAGTGTTGACGCAGCGGGAGGTGAGCAGTTCTTC. This translates into CASSVDAAGGEQFF. This rearrangement joins TRBV6-1 to TRBJ2-1, with 9 bases lining up with TRBD2. Unmatched junction bases numbered 7, after V lost 4 bases and J lost 9 bases. CDR1 is MNHNS, CDR2 SASEGT, per germline. The CDR3 has 14 residues.

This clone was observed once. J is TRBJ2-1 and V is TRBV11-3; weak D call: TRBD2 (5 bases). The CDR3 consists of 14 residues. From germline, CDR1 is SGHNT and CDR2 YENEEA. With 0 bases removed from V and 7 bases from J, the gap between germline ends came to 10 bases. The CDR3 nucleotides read TGTGCCAGCAGCTTAGAGGAGGTAAGGAATGAGCAGTTCTTC. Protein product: CASSLEEVRNEQFF.

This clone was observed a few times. CDR3 protein: CAWMDGRAPLYEQYF. For the CDR3, the DNA is TGTGCCTGGATGGACGGGAGGGCCCCTCTTTACGAGCAGTACTTC. The chain has TRBV30 and TRBJ2-7, with 8 bases matching TRBD2. The CDR3 is 15 residues long. The V and J ends lost 4 bases and 4 bases, in that order; junction bases with no gene match: 12. Germline V lookup: CDR1 GTSNPN, CDR2 SVGIG (reference sequence). The full variable domain, in which reference TRBV30 and TRBJ2-7 provide the parts outside the CDR3, is SQTIHQWPATLVQPVGSPLSLECTVEGTSNPNLYWYRQAAGRGLQLLFYSVGIGQISSEVPQNLSASRPQDRQFILSSKKLLLSDSGFYLCAWMDGRAPLYEQYFGPGTRLTVT.

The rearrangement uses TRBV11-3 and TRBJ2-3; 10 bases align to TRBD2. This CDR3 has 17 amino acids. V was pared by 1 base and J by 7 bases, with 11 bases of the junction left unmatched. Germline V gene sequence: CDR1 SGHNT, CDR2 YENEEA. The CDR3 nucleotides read TGTGCCAGCAGCTTAGTAAGGGCTAGCGGGAGTACCCATACGCAGTATTTT. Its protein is CASSLVRASGSTHTQYF.

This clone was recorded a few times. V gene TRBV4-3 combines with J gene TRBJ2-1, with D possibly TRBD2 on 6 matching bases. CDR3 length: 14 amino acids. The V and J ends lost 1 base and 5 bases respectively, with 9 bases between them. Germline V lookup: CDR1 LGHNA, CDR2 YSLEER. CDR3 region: CASSQGRDHNEQFF. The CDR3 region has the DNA TGCGCCAGCAGCCAAGGGCGGGACCACAATGAGCAGTTCTTC.

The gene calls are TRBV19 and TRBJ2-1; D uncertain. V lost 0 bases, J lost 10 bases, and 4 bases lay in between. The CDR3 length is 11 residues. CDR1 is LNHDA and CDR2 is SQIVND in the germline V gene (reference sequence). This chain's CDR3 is CASSIEWEQFF. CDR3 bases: TGTGCCAGTAGTATAGAGTGGGAGCAGTTCTTC.

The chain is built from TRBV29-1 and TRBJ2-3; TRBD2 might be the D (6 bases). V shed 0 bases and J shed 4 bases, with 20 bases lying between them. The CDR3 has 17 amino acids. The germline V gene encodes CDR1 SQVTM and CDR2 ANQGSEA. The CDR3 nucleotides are TGCAGCGTTGAAGATCTTCGGGGGAGGTGGTTTGCAGATACGCAGTATTTT. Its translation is CSVEDLRGRWFADTQYF.

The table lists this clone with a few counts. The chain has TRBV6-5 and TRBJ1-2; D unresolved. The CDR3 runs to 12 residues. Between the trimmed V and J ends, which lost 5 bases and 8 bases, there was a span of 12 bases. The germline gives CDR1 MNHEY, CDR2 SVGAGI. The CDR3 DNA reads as TGTGCCAGCAGTGATGAGACAAAAGGCTACACCTTC. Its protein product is CASSDETKGYTF.

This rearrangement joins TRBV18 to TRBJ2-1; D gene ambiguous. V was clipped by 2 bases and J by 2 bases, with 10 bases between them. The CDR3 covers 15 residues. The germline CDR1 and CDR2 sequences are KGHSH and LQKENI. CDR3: CASSPSEKTYNEQFF. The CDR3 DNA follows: TGTGCCAGCTCACCATCCGAGAAAACCTACAATGAGCAGTTCTTC.

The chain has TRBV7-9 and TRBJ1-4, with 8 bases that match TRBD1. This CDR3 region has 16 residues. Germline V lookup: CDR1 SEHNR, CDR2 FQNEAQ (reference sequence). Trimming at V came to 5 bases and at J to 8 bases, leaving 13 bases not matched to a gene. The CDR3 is CASSPVATGEREKLFF. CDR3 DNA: TGTGCCAGCAGCCCAGTGGCGACAGGGGAAAGAGAAAAACTGTTTTTT.

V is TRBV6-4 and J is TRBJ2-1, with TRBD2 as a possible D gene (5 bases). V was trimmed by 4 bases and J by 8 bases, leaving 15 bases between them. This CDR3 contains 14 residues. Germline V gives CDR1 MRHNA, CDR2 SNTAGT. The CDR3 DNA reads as TGTGCCAGCAGTGTTGATAGCGAGGGAGATGAGCAGTTCTTC. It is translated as CASSVDSEGDEQFF.

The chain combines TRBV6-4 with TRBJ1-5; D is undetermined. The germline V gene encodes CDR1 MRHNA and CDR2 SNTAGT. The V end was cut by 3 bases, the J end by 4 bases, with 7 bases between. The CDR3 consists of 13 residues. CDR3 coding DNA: TGTGCCAGCAGTGAAACGGGTAATCAGCCCCAGCATTTT. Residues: CASSETGNQPQHF.

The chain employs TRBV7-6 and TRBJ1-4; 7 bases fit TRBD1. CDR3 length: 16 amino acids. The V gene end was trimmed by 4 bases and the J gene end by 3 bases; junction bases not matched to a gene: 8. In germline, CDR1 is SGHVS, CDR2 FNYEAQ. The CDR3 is CASSSGWDSSNEKLFF. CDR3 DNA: TGTGCCAGCAGCTCCGGATGGGACAGCTCTAATGAAAAACTGTTTTTT.

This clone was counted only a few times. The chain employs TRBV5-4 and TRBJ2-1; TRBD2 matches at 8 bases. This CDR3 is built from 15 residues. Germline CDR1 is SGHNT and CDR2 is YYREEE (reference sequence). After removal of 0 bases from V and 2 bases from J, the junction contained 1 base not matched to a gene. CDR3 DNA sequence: TGTGCCAGCAGCTTGGATAGCGGGACCTACAATGAGCAGTTCTTC. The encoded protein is CASSLDSGTYNEQFF.

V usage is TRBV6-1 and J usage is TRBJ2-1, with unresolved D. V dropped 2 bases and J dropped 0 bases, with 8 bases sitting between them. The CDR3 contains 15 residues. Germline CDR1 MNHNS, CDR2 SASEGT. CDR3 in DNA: TGTGCCAGCAGTGAACAGGCAAGCTCCTACAATGAGCAGTTCTTC. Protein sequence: CASSEQASSYNEQFF.

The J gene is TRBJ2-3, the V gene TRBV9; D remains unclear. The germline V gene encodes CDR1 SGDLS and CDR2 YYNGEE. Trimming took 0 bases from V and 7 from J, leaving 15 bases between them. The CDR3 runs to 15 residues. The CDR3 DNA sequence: TGTGCCAGCAGCGTAGATTCTCTGGTCGACCATACGCAGTATTTT. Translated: CASSVDSLVDHTQYF.

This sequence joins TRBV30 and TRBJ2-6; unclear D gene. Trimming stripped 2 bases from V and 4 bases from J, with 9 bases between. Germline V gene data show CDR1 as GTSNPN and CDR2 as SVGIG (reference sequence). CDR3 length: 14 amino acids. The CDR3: CAWSLGMGANVLTF. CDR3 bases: TGTGCCTGGAGTTTGGGTATGGGGGCCAACGTCCTGACTTTC.

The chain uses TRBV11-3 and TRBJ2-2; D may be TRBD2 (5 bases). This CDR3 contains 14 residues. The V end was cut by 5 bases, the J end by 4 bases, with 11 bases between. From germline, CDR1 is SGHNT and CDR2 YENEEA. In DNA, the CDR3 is TGTGCCAGCAGCCCCCCGGGGTCCACCGGGGAGCTGTTTTTT. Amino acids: CASSPPGSTGELFF.

Here the CDR3 reads CAIGTSGTSYEQYF. The CDR3 bases are TGTGCCATCGGGACTAGCGGGACCTCCTACGAGCAGTACTTC. V is TRBV10-3 and J is TRBJ2-7, with TRBD2 identical over 13 bases. The CDR3 extends over 14 amino acids. The trim removed 8 bases at V and 0 bases at J, leaving 1 base unmatched. Per germline, CDR1 ENHRY and CDR2 SYGVKD.

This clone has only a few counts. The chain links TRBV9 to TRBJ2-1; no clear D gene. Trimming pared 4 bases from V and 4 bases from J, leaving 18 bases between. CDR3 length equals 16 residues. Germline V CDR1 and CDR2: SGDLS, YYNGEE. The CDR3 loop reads CASSSISRSGYNEQFF. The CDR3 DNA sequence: TGTGCCAGCAGCTCCATTAGTCGTTCGGGTTACAATGAGCAGTTCTTC.

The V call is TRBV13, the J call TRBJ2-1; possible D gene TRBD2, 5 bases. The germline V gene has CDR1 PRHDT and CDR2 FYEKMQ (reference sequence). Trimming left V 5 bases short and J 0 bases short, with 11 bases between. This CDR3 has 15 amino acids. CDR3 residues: CASSQLGISYNEQFF. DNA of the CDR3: TGTGCCAGCAGCCAACTAGGGATCTCCTACAATGAGCAGTTCTTC.

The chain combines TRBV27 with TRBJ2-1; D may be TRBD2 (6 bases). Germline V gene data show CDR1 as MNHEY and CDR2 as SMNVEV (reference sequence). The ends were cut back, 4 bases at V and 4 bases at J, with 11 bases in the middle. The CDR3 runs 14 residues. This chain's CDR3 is CASSYGSLYNEQFF. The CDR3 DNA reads TGTGCCAGCAGTTACGGGAGCCTATACAATGAGCAGTTCTTC.

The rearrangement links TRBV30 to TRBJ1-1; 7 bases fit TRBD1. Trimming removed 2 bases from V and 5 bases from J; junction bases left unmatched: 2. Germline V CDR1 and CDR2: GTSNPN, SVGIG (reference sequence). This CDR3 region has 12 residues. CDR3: CAWSTGVTEAFF. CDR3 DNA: TGTGCCTGGAGTACAGGGGTGACTGAAGCTTTCTTT.

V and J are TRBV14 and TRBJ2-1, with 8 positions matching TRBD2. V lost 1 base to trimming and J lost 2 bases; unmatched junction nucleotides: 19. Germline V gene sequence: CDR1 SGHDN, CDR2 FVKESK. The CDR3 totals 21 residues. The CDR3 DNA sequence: TGTGCCAGCAGCCAAGGGGCAAGTGAGCGGGAGCCCCTCTATACCTACAATGAGCAGTTCTTC. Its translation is CASSQGASEREPLYTYNEQFF.

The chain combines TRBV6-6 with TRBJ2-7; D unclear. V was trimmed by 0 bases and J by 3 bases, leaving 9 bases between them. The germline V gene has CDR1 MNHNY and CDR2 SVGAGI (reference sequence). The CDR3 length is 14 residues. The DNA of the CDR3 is TGTGCCAGCAGTTACTCGAGTCCCAACTACGAGCAGTACTTC. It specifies CASSYSSPNYEQYF.

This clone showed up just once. Here the CDR3 reads CASSSTSGVQETQYF. CDR3 coding DNA: TGTGCCAGCAGCTCGACTAGCGGTGTCCAAGAGACCCAGTACTTC. J is TRBJ2-5 and V is TRBV5-6; 9 bases are shared with TRBD2. Germline loops: CDR1 SGHDT, CDR2 YYEEEE. This CDR3 spans 15 amino acids. J was trimmed by 1 base and V by 3 bases; bases with no gene match: 4. The full variable domain, completed using reference TRBV5-6 and TRBJ2-5, is DAGVTQSPTHLIKTRGQQVTLRCSPKSGHDTVSWYQQALGQGPQFIFQYYEEEERQRGNFPDRFSGHQFPNYSSELNVNALLLGDSALYLCASSSTSGVQETQYFGPGTRLLVL.

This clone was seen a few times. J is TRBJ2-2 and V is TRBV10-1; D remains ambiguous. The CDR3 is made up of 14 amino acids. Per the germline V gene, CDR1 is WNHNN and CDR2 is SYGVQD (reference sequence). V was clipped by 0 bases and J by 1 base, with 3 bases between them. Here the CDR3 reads CASSESLNTGELFF. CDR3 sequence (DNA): TGCGCCAGCAGTGAGTCGCTGAACACCGGGGAGCTGTTTTTT.